The 28 T cell receptor beta chains presented below share a single source sample, sequenced in a study of cytomegalovirus exposure and HLA in healthy donors. The study ran its PCR with 60 Vbeta and 13 Jbeta primers. Some clones are missing from TCRdb's copy, which holds only in-frame ones; the method was immunoSEQ multiplex PCR. The profile covers roughly 55,000 clones, with approximately 71% appearing a single time and roughly 36% taken by the ten largest. Sample: PBMCs. Every receptor here comes from a man aged 35 to 55 in good health and CMV-seropositive.

The rearrangement links TRBV6-5 to TRBJ1-1; TRBD1 aligns across 9 bases. This CDR3 spans 15 amino acids. With 6 bases clipped from V and 5 bases from J, the junction kept 10 bases outside the gene matches. Germline V lookup: CDR1 MNHEY, CDR2 SVGAGI. The CDR3 region is CASSDNLGQGTEAFF. The CDR3 region has the DNA TGTGCCAGCAGCGATAACCTTGGACAGGGGACTGAAGCTTTCTTT.

This rearrangement joins TRBV27 to TRBJ1-1, with TRBD1 matching over 8 bases. Unmatched junction bases numbered 17, after V lost 2 bases and J lost 0 bases. The CDR3 covers 20 residues. CDR1 and CDR2 (germline): MNHEY, SMNVEV (reference sequence). CDR3 nucleotides: TGTGCCAGCAGTTTAGATTTTCGGCAGGGGGCGCGGGGAATGAACACTGAAGCTTTCTTT. This codes for CASSLDFRQGARGMNTEAFF.

The gene calls are TRBV5-6 and TRBJ2-7; D may be TRBD2 (5 bases). Trimming left V 2 bases short and J 2 bases short, with 14 bases between. This CDR3 has 15 amino acids. CDR1 is SGHDT and CDR2 is YYEEEE in the germline V gene. The CDR3 DNA follows: TGTGCCAGCAGCTTACAAAGGACTGCCCCCTACGAGCAGTACTTC. It codes for CASSLQRTAPYEQYF.

This clone was counted a single time. The chain is built from TRBV6-5 and TRBJ1-2; 7 bases are a match to TRBD1. V shed 0 bases and J 6 bases; nucleotides not matched to a gene: 4. Germline V gene sequence: CDR1 MNHEY, CDR2 SVGAGI. This CDR3 is 14 amino acids long. The CDR3 DNA reads TGTGCCAGCAGTTACTCCGTTACAGGGGATGGCTACACCTTC. Translated, it gives CASSYSVTGDGYTF.

This chain uses TRBV4-2 with TRBJ2-3, with a possible D match to TRBD2 (7 bases). The V gene's germline CDR1 is LGHNA and CDR2 YNFKEQ. V dropped 1 base and J dropped 4 bases, with 15 bases sitting between them. The CDR3 runs 16 residues. The DNA for the CDR3 is TGTGCCAGCAGCCAAGTTCGGGGGGCCATCGCAGATACGCAGTATTTT. Its protein product is CASSQVRGAIADTQYF.

The J gene is TRBJ2-7, the V gene TRBV4-2; 7 nucleotides agree with TRBD2. The CDR3 length is 15 residues. Germline V lookup: CDR1 LGHNA, CDR2 YNFKEQ. Trimming cost V 6 bases and J 7 bases; bases outside gene matches: 15. CDR3 loop: CASSPPGPKAGEQYF. CDR3 coding DNA: TGTGCCAGCAGTCCCCCGGGTCCAAAAGCGGGAGAGCAGTACTTC.

CDR3 DNA sequence: TGTGCCAGCAGAATATCCCAGGGGGGAGACTATGGCTACACCTTC. Amino acids: CASRISQGGDYGYTF. V gene TRBV6-1 combines with J gene TRBJ1-2; 7 nucleotides align to TRBD1. Germline CDR1 MNHNS, CDR2 SASEGT. The V gene end was trimmed by 6 bases and the J gene end by 3 bases; junction bases not matched to a gene: 10. CDR3 length equals 15 residues.

V is TRBV6-1 and J is TRBJ1-5; a possible D gene is TRBD1 (6 bases). V was pared by 2 bases and J by 7 bases, with 24 bases between. The CDR3 has 18 residues. CDR1 MNHNS and CDR2 SASEGT come from the germline V gene. DNA of the CDR3: TGTGCCAGCAGTGAAACCCCGACCGGGGGGGCGACTAGGCAGCCCCAGCATTTT. Translation: CASSETPTGGATRQPQHF.

This chain connects TRBV5-6 to TRBJ2-3; D remains ambiguous. CDR3 length: 14 residues. The germline gives CDR1 SGHDT, CDR2 YYEEEE. The V end lost 5 bases, the J end lost 4 bases, and 14 bases lay between the germline ends. The CDR3 DNA follows: TGTGCCAGCAGTCGACCCCCTCAGGCAGATACGCAGTATTTT. This gives the protein CASSRPPQADTQYF.

The chain couples TRBV18 to TRBJ2-1, with D possibly matching TRBD1 (6 bases). The CDR3 covers 14 residues. Germline V gene data show CDR1 as KGHSH and CDR2 as LQKENI. V gave up 5 bases and J gave up 5 bases, with 13 bases separating them. The CDR3: CASSLQTGNNEQFF. CDR3 sequence (DNA): TGTGCCAGCTCATTACAGACAGGTAACAATGAGCAGTTCTTC.

This chain links TRBV2 with TRBJ2-7; the match to TRBD2 covers 8 bases. Germline trimming cut 9 bases from V and 4 bases from J; bases unmatched to any gene: 5. The CDR3 totals 12 residues. Germline V gene sequence: CDR1 SNHLY, CDR2 FYNNEI. The DNA for the CDR3 is TGTGCCAGTCGGGGGGGCCCGTACGAGCAGTACTTC. It specifies CASRGGPYEQYF.

The V and J genes are TRBV6-5 and TRBJ2-7, with TRBD2 matching 8 bases. With V trimmed by 6 bases and J by 3 bases, 10 bases remained unmatched. The CDR3 runs to 15 residues. Germline V gene lookup returns CDR1 MNHEY and CDR2 SVGAGI. CDR3 loop: CASRRQRGWIYEQYF. As DNA, the CDR3 is TGTGCCAGCAGAAGGCAGCGGGGGTGGATCTACGAGCAGTACTTC.

The genes are TRBV25-1 and TRBJ1-2; D unclear. CDR3 length equals 17 residues. Looked up from germline, CDR1 is MGHDK and CDR2 is SYGVNS. The V gene lost 1 base and the J gene lost 1 base, with 16 bases spanning the gap. The CDR3 loop is CASSESEGRTLNYGYTF. The CDR3 DNA is TGTGCCAGCAGTGAATCGGAGGGCAGGACTCTTAACTATGGCTACACCTTC.

The V call is TRBV10-1, the J call TRBJ1-1; TRBD1 matches 11 bases. This CDR3 comprises 17 residues. After removal of 3 bases from V and 4 bases from J, the junction contained 10 bases not matched to a gene. The germline V gene encodes CDR1 WNHNN and CDR2 SYGVQD (reference sequence). The CDR3 loop is CASSEPDRGPFGTEAFF. The CDR3 region has the DNA TGCGCCAGCAGTGAACCGGACAGGGGGCCTTTTGGCACTGAAGCTTTCTTT.

This sequence joins TRBV29-1 and TRBJ1-1, with D perhaps TRBD1 (5 bases). This CDR3 is built from 14 residues. With 6 bases removed from V and 6 bases from J, the gap between germline ends came to 20 bases. Germline CDR1 and CDR2: SQVTM and ANQGSEA. CDR3 sequence: CSVAYFGQGSEAFF. The CDR3 nucleotides read TGCAGCGTCGCCTACTTCGGCCAGGGCTCTGAAGCTTTCTTT.

The J gene is TRBJ1-5, the V gene TRBV21-1; the table's D call, TRBD1, was not checked against the DNA. TRBV21-1 is a listed pseudogene. This CDR3 spans 16 amino acids. CDR3 protein: CASSKRGQGSNQPQHF. The CDR3 coding sequence is TGTGCCAGCAGCAAACGGGGACAGGGGAGCAATCAGCCCCAGCATTTT.

The rearrangement joins TRBV13 to TRBJ2-5, with 8 bases lining up with TRBD1. The CDR3 loop spans 14 amino acids. Germline V gives CDR1 PRHDT, CDR2 FYEKMQ (reference sequence). V lost 5 bases and J lost 11; bases outside the gene matches: 13. This CDR3 reads CASSPRQGSREQYF. The DNA for the CDR3 is TGTGCCAGCAGCCCCAGACAGGGGTCAAGGGAGCAGTACTTC.

The V call is TRBV7-8, the J call TRBJ1-1; possibly TRBD1 for D (5 bases). The V and J ends lost 5 bases and 1 base respectively, with 8 bases between them. Per germline, CDR1 SGHVS and CDR2 FQNEAQ. The CDR3 spans 13 residues. CDR3 DNA sequence: TGTGCCAGCAGCCGAGACAGGAACACTGAAGCTTTCTTT. This translates into CASSRDRNTEAFF.

In its sample, this clone was seen a few times. The rearrangement links TRBV10-1 to TRBJ2-3, with D possibly being TRBD2 (5 bases). V was clipped by 0 bases and J by 4 bases, with 14 bases between them. The CDR3 is 16 residues long. CDR1 is WNHNN, CDR2 SYGVQD, per germline (reference sequence). The CDR3, as DNA: TGCGCCAGCAGTGAGTCGGTTGAACTAGTAGCAGATACGCAGTATTTT. Translated, it gives CASSESVELVADTQYF.

The chain employs TRBV30 and TRBJ1-5; TRBD1 might be the D (5 bases). V shed 2 bases and J shed 4 bases, with 9 bases lying between them. Germline-derived CDR1 and CDR2 are GTSNPN and SVGIG (reference sequence). The CDR3 has 13 residues. DNA of the CDR3: TGTGCCTGGAGTCCTGACAGTAATCAGCCCCAGCATTTT. The encoded protein is CAWSPDSNQPQHF.

This sequence joins TRBV29-1 and TRBJ2-2; D unclear. The V end lost 2 bases, the J end lost 1 base, and 8 bases lay between the germline ends. This CDR3 comprises 14 residues. Germline V lookup: CDR1 SQVTM, CDR2 ANQGSEA. CDR3 sequence reads: CSVERDLNTGELFF. In nucleotides, the CDR3 is TGCAGCGTTGAAAGAGATCTGAACACCGGGGAGCTGTTTTTT.

This clone has a handful of counts. The rearrangement links TRBV18 to TRBJ2-3; 7 positions match TRBD2. Germline V lookup: CDR1 KGHSH, CDR2 LQKENI. The CDR3 is 15 amino acids. The V segment lost 2 bases and the J segment 2 bases; nucleotides outside the gene matches: 4. CDR3 sequence: CASSPTAGVTDTQYF. DNA for the CDR3: TGTGCCAGCTCACCAACGGCGGGGGTCACAGATACGCAGTATTTT.

The chain is built from TRBV25-1 and TRBJ2-3, with 8 positions matching TRBD2. Germline V gene data show CDR1 as MGHDK and CDR2 as SYGVNS. Losses at the gene ends were 2 bases for V and 4 bases for J; bases not matched to a gene: 2. The length of the CDR3 is 14 residues. Here the CDR3 DNA reads TGTGCCAGCAGTGAAAGCGGGGGCTCAGATACGCAGTATTTT. It codes for CASSESGGSDTQYF.

This chain joins TRBV5-1 and TRBJ2-2, with TRBD1 matching over 10 bases. CDR3 size: 16 residues. From germline, CDR1 is SGHRS and CDR2 YFSETQ. V lost 4 bases, J lost 5 bases, and 8 bases stayed unmatched. The CDR3, as DNA: TGCGCCAGCAGCGCCCCTGGACAGGGGGTTACCGGGGAGCTGTTTTTT. It is translated as CASSAPGQGVTGELFF.

The CDR3 loop reads CASSQEHHGASVTYEQYF. CDR3 nucleotides: TGCGCCAGCAGCCAAGAACATCATGGAGCTAGCGTTACCTACGAGCAGTACTTC. The V call is TRBV4-3, the J call TRBJ2-7; tentatively, D is TRBD2 (6 bases). The CDR3 covers 18 residues. Germline assignment: CDR1 LGHNA and CDR2 YSLEER. V gave up 0 bases and J gave up 2 bases, with 20 bases separating them.

This clone was recorded once. The DNA of the CDR3 is TGTGCCAGCAGCCCAAGAGGGGGCTCTAACTATGGCTACACCTTC. Translating gives CASSPRGGSNYGYTF. This sequence joins TRBV7-2 and TRBJ1-2; 7 nucleotides match TRBD1. Germline loops: CDR1 SGHTA, CDR2 FQGNSA. V lost 5 bases, J lost 0 bases, and 6 bases stayed unmatched. This CDR3 is 15 amino acids long.

In its sample, this clone was seen once. The chain recombines TRBV7-2 with TRBJ2-7; 9 nucleotides line up with TRBD2. After removal of 6 bases from V and 5 bases from J, the junction contained 5 bases not matched to a gene. This CDR3 is 13 amino acids long. The germline V gene has CDR1 SGHTA and CDR2 FQGNSA. DNA for the CDR3: TGTGCCAGCAGTTCAGCGGGGGGCCACGAGCAGTACTTC. Translating it yields CASSSAGGHEQYF.

The genes are TRBV5-1 and TRBJ2-3; D remains unclear. Deletions cut 0 bases from V and 6 bases from J, with 8 bases between. Germline V gene sequence: CDR1 SGHRS, CDR2 YFSETQ. The length of the CDR3 is 13 residues. This chain's CDR3 is CASSLDGEDTQYF. DNA for the CDR3: TGCGCCAGCAGCTTGGACGGAGAGGATACGCAGTATTTT.